This T cell receptor (beta chain) was profiled in a study of T-cell reconstitution after alpha-beta-depleted transplantation in children. The study's findings and limits: Certain patients had high TCRbeta diversity at day 60, and it came from recipient T cells and thymic progenitors that survived. After transplant, at about two months, alpha-beta T cells were reportedly derived from several hundred expanded graft clones. Counts and diversity of T cells one year after transplant came mostly from newly produced T cells.

For TCRbeta, the library was prepared with unique molecular identifiers. Using its own MiXCR run on the PCR reads, TCRdb lists one record per CDR3 protein. The sample lists about 100,000 distinct CDR3 sequences; less than 6% were seen once. V trimming: 4 bases; J trimming: 4 bases; junction bases outside the gene matches: 11. Germline values: CDR1 LGHDT, CDR2 YNNKEL (reference sequence). The CDR3 runs to 17 residues. In this sample, this clonotype turned up many times. The antigen is unknown. This TCR was recovered from a female patient between 2 and 10 years old who had a stem cell transplant for Fanconi anemia, so the T cells may come from the graft donor. The chain recombines TRBV3-1 with TRBJ1-5; TRBD1 agrees at 9 bases. Sequencing was performed on PBMCs, mostly from graft donor cells, taken 60 days after TCRalphabeta/CD19-depleted stem cell transplant. CDR3 coding DNA: TGTGCCAGCAGCCCTGGACAGGGGTGGGAAAGTAATCAGCCCCAGCATTTT. Translating it yields CASSPGQGWESNQPQHF.